One sample yielded the 13 T cell receptor beta chains listed below, sequenced in a study of human T cells and chemical hapten exposure. Described time point: pre-sensitization, week 0. Specified treatment: therapeutic diphenylcyclopropenone sensitization with weekly scalp DPC. One entry per CDR3 protein, called by TCRdb with MiXCR from the RACE reads. This table has about 380,000 distinct CDR3 sequences, about 5.1% appearing once. Source: whole blood, taken in connection with sensitization to the hapten diphenylcyclopropenone (DPC). The origin of the receptors is a woman aged 45-65 years with alopecia areata. Some clones in this sample may be carry-over from other donors' samples.

This clonotype was recorded a few times. The gene calls are TRBV7-8 and TRBJ1-1; possible D gene TRBD1, 5 bases. The V gene lost 4 bases and the J gene lost 8 bases, with 17 bases spanning the gap. The CDR3 has 14 residues. The germline gives CDR1 SGHVS, CDR2 FQNEAQ. For the CDR3, the DNA is TGTGCCAGCAGCTCTCAGACGGGGGACGGGGAAGCTTTCTTT. Residues: CASSSQTGDGEAFF.

This clonotype was detected ten times or more. The genes are TRBV5-1 and TRBJ1-1, with a tentative D call TRBD1 (5 bases). The CDR3 totals 11 residues. Looked up from germline, CDR1 is SGHRS and CDR2 is YFSETQ. V dropped 4 bases and J dropped 6 bases, with 7 bases sitting between them. The CDR3 loop is CASSQGPEAFF. DNA of the CDR3: TGCGCCAGCAGCCAGGGACCTGAAGCTTTCTTT.

Comment on this clonotype: It is likely a read error, because the conserved phenylalanine at the end of the CDR3 is missing. The chain joins TRBV15 to TRBJ2-3, with D perhaps matching TRBD2 (5 bases). Germline lookup yields CDR1 LNHNV and CDR2 YYDKDF (reference sequence). V lost 0 bases and J lost 5, with 6 bases in between. This CDR3 has 13 amino acids. The CDR3 nucleotides read TGTGCCACCAGCAGAGATCGGGGAGATACGCAGTATTTA. This codes for CATSRDRGDTQYL.

Here the CDR3 reads CASSRDTSDTQYF. DNA of the CDR3: TGTGCCAGCAGCCGGGACACGTCAGATACGCAGTATTTT. V gene TRBV6-2 or TRBV6-3 combines with J gene TRBJ2-3; D possibly corresponds to TRBD1 (6 bases). V shed 6 bases and J shed 4 bases, with 11 bases lying between them. Germline V CDR1 and CDR2: MNHEY, SVGEGT. The CDR3 sequence is 13 residues long.

The table lists this clonotype with many counts. The V gene is TRBV20-1, the J gene TRBJ2-1; 7 bases agree with TRBD2. CDR3 size: 12 residues. V was clipped by 3 bases and J by 10 bases; unmatched bases: 6. CDR1 and CDR2 (germline): DFQATT, SNEGSKA (reference sequence). The CDR3 is CSASGGFSEQFF. The CDR3 DNA is TGCAGTGCTAGCGGGGGGTTCTCCGAGCAGTTCTTC.

This clonotype was seen only a few times. The CDR3 DNA is TGTGCCAGCAGCTTCTCCCCTCGCAGGGATGCCAAAAACATTCAGTACTTC. Its translation: CASSFSPRRDAKNIQYF. The V and J genes are TRBV5-8 and TRBJ2-4; perhaps TRBD1 as D (5 bases). V lost 2 bases and J 1 base, leaving 16 bases between the germline ends. From germline, CDR1 is SGHTS and CDR2 YDEGEE. The CDR3 is 17 residues long.

The chain uses TRBV7-9 and TRBJ2-7; D gene unclear. Trimming stripped 1 base from V and 7 bases from J, with 14 bases between. This CDR3 is 14 amino acids long. CDR1 is SEHNR, CDR2 FQNEAQ, per germline (reference sequence). The CDR3 sequence: CASSLGSSAGEQYF. The CDR3 bases are TGTGCCAGCAGCTTAGGTAGTTCCGCTGGGGAGCAGTACTTC.

This clonotype was recorded a few times. The rearrangement links TRBV5-6 to TRBJ1-1; no definite D call. V lost 2 bases and J 0 bases, leaving 11 bases between the germline ends. Germline values: CDR1 SGHDT, CDR2 YYEEEE. The CDR3 runs to 15 residues. CDR3 sequence: CASSFGNLMNTEAFF. In nucleotides, the CDR3 is TGTGCCAGCAGCTTCGGAAACCTAATGAACACTGAAGCTTTCTTT.

At least ten counts were recorded for this clonotype. The V call is TRBV4-2, the J call TRBJ2-1, with TRBD2 as a possible D gene (6 bases). V lost 3 bases, J lost 5 bases, and 8 bases lay in between. This CDR3 is 13 amino acids long. Germline loops: CDR1 LGHNA, CDR2 YNFKEQ. CDR3 DNA: TGTGCCAGCAGCCAGGGGACTGACAATGAGCAGTTCTTC. It is translated as CASSQGTDNEQFF.

This clonotype was seen a few times. The rearrangement links TRBV20-1 to TRBJ2-7; TRBD1 matches 7 bases. CDR1 and CDR2 (germline): DFQATT, SNEGSKA (reference sequence). V lost 6 bases to trimming and J lost 2 bases; unmatched junction nucleotides: 4. The CDR3 loop spans 12 amino acids. The DNA for the CDR3 is TGCAGTGCGTTGGGACAGACCTACGAGCAGTACTTC. This translates into CSALGQTYEQYF.

This clonotype was seen a handful of times. This chain joins TRBV12-3 or TRBV12-4 and TRBJ1-3; D not resolved. V shed 7 bases and J shed 4 bases, with 11 bases lying between them. This CDR3 comprises 13 residues. CDR3 sequence: CASTQIPGNTIYF. The CDR3 DNA is TGTGCCAGCACTCAAATCCCCGGAAACACCATATATTTT.

This clonotype was recorded a few times. The chain links TRBV2 to TRBJ2-2, with a weak D call TRBD2 (5 bases). Germline V gene lookup returns CDR1 SNHLY and CDR2 FYNNEI. V was clipped by 5 bases and J by 4 bases, with 11 bases between them. This CDR3 has 14 amino acids. Here the CDR3 reads CASSSQTITGELFF. CDR3 sequence (DNA): TGTGCCAGCAGTTCACAGACTATCACCGGGGAGCTGTTTTTT. Complete variable domain (other parts from reference TRBV2 and TRBJ2-2): EPEVTQTPSHQVTQMGQEVILRCVPISNHLYFYWYRQILGQKVEFLVSFYNNEISEKSEIFDDQFSVERPDGSNFTLKIRSTKLEDSAMYFCASSSQTITGELFFGEGSRLTVL.

There are many counts of this clonotype. V and J are TRBV4-1 and TRBJ1-2; D gene uncertain. In germline, CDR1 is MGHRA, CDR2 YSYEKL. Trimming removed 0 bases from V and 4 bases from J, with 15 bases in between. The CDR3 has 16 amino acids. The CDR3, as DNA: TGCGCCAGCAGCCAAGAAGGCCGGACGCGGTTCTATGGCTACACCTTC. Protein: CASSQEGRTRFYGYTF.